This T cell receptor beta chain was sequenced in a study of CD8 T cells in Susac syndrome (dated by TCRdb to about 2019). With regard to the full study: Repertoire sequencing was used to test whether CD8+ T cell activation and differentiation in Susac syndrome was antigen driven.

On this clonotype itself: What this receptor recognizes is not known. Per-base qualities were not stored, and no clone one base away is much larger.

What the research found in general, with its limitations: The TCR sequencing and HLA analysis was acknowledged to have included a relatively small number of individuals.

RNA was extracted with the RNeasy kit and about 0.5 to 1 ug was reverse transcribed using random hexamers. TCR beta CDR3 regions were amplified with the immunoSEQ multiplex PCR assay covering 54 Vbeta and 13 Jbeta segments. To correct PCR amplification bias, a synthetic template baseline was used for both primer optimization and computational correction. The published analysis was carried out like this. Reads were annotated to V, D and J genes per IMGT and analyzed with immunoSEQ Analyzer, keeping only productive sequences. To calculate clonality, Shannon entropy was normalized by log2 of the number of productive unique sequences and then subtracted from one. For each patient and control, public and private clones were evaluated within the 100 most prevalent clones. Susac-specific clones were defined as absent from healthy and MS cohorts, over a thousand published viral clones and other ImmuneACCESS disease sequences. Starting from the raw public reads, TCRdb applied fastp trimming at Q25, assembled clones with MiXCR and retained in-frame beta chains. Every CDR3 protein is listed once, alongside the most common genes and DNA of its rows. TCRdb's processing, not the authors' own work, is the source of the V and J calls. Here the sample has 95,000 to 150,000 distinct CDR3 sequences; around 94% occur a single time. The ten biggest clones cover 0.07% to 0.09% of the sample.

High-throughput TCR beta sequencing profiled peripheral blood CD8+ and CD4+ T cells from healthy donors, Susac syndrome patients and multiple sclerosis patients. Healthy donors were included as age- and sex-matched controls. Bulk CD8+ and CD4+ T cells were purified magnetically by negative isolation, whereas CD8+ TEMRA cells were enriched by FACS. Blood was collected in EDTA tubes and processed within 24 hours, with PBMCs isolated through density gradient centrifugation. PBMCs intended for TCR sequencing were frozen in liquid nitrogen and were later thawed in a 37 degrees C water bath. The sorted or isolated CD4+, CD8+ and CD8+ TEMRA cells reached a purity of at least 90%. V has 4 bases trimmed and J has 8 bases trimmed; junction bases matching no gene number 15. CDR1 and CDR2, looked up from the germline V gene, are MGHDK and SYGVNS. Spanning cysteine to phenylalanine, the CDR3 consists of 17 amino acids. Only the CDR3 part of the read is kept: 51 bases, read in frame from the first base.

Sequences were obtained from CD4+ T cells from PBMCs. The receptor comes from a human donor in good health. The rearranged chain carries TRBV25-1 and TRBJ1-2; 11 nucleotides in the junction match TRBD1. CDR3 protein: CASSGTHGQGAHGGYTF. The sequence in DNA is TGTGCCAGCAGTGGAACTCATGGACAGGGGGCTCACGGAGGCTACACCTTC.